The 20 T cell receptor beta chains below come from one sample, sequenced in a study of blood T cell repertoires in COVID-19. TCRdb's table, derived via immunoSEQ multiplex PCR, lists solely in-frame clones and lacks some. The sample carries over 130,000 clones, 75% to 90% recorded once. The specimen was PBMCs or T cells enriched from blood (not recorded which). These receptors originate from a man aged 50 to 60 in a cohort exposed to, infected with or recovered from COVID-19 (not recorded which).

The chain is built from TRBV5-1 and TRBJ2-5; 16 nucleotides align to TRBD2. With 4 bases clipped from V and 4 bases from J, the junction kept 4 bases outside the gene matches. The V gene's germline CDR1 is SGHRS and CDR2 YFSETQ. The CDR3 has 16 amino acids. The CDR3 region is CASSGTSGGAAETQYF. The CDR3 region has the DNA TGCGCCAGCAGCGGGACTAGCGGGGGGGCCGCAGAGACCCAGTACTTC.

The chain is built from TRBV2 and TRBJ2-2; 13 bases line up with TRBD2. Germline CDR1 is SNHLY and CDR2 is FYNNEI. Trimming removed 6 bases from V and 4 bases from J; junction bases left unmatched: 2. This CDR3 has 15 amino acids. CDR3 coding DNA: TGTGCCAGCAGGGGGACTAGCGGGGCCACCGGGGAGCTGTTTTTT. Amino acids: CASRGTSGATGELFF.

V usage is TRBV19 and J usage is TRBJ2-5; 9 bases fit TRBD1. Germline values: CDR1 LNHDA, CDR2 SQIVND (reference sequence). CDR3 length equals 15 residues. V lost 9 bases to trimming and J lost 5 bases; unmatched junction nucleotides: 13. CDR3 sequence reads: CARLFGTGLWETQYF. CDR3 DNA sequence: TGTGCCAGGCTCTTTGGGACAGGGCTCTGGGAGACCCAGTACTTC.

V is TRBV4-2 and J is TRBJ2-1; TRBD2 aligns across 12 bases. After removal of 4 bases from V and 4 bases from J, the junction contained 2 bases not matched to a gene. This CDR3 has 15 amino acids. Germline V gene lookup returns CDR1 LGHNA and CDR2 YNFKEQ. CDR3 sequence (DNA): TGTGCCAGCAGCCCTCTAGCGGGAGGGTACAATGAGCAGTTCTTC. Translation gives CASSPLAGGYNEQFF.

The rearrangement links TRBV5-6 to TRBJ2-7; 8 bases line up with TRBD2. There are 14 residues in the CDR3. V was pared by 4 bases and J by 9 bases, with 12 bases of the junction left unmatched. Germline V gives CDR1 SGHDT, CDR2 YYEEEE. CDR3 region: CASSPRDSLAGQYF. In DNA form, the CDR3 reads TGTGCCAGCAGCCCCCGGGACTCCCTAGCGGGGCAGTACTTC.

This clone was recorded once. V and J are TRBV6-5 and TRBJ1-2; D is perhaps TRBD1 (6 bases). The CDR3 length is 12 residues. V dropped 8 bases and J dropped 6 bases, with 13 bases sitting between them. Germline lookup yields CDR1 MNHEY and CDR2 SVGAGI. In DNA form, the CDR3 reads TGTGCCAGCTTGAGACAGGTGGATGGCTACACCTTC. Amino acid sequence: CASLRQVDGYTF.

A remark on this clone: Distinct nucleotide sequences in the sample also encode this CDR3. The chain joins TRBV11-3 to TRBJ2-7; 10 bases fit TRBD1. In germline, CDR1 is SGHNT, CDR2 YENEEA. The CDR3 has 14 amino acids. After removal of 3 bases from V and 2 bases from J, the junction contained 1 base not matched to a gene. CDR3 in amino acids: CASSLGQGPYEQYF. The CDR3 DNA reads TGTGCCAGCAGCTTGGGACAGGGGCCCTACGAGCAGTACTTC.

J is TRBJ2-1 and V is TRBV5-1; 8 positions match TRBD2. Losses at the gene ends were 4 bases for V and 8 bases for J; bases not matched to a gene: 11. The CDR3 covers 15 residues. CDR1 is SGHRS and CDR2 is YFSETQ in the germline V gene. CDR3 DNA: TGCGCCAGCAGCCTTCCGGGACTAGGGGGTCATGAGCAGTTCTTC. Its protein is CASSLPGLGGHEQFF.

The gene calls are TRBV7-9 and TRBJ2-2; 9 bases map to TRBD1. This CDR3 has 16 residues. Trimming took 1 base from V and 4 from J; bases not matched to a gene: 4. The germline V gene encodes CDR1 SEHNR and CDR2 FQNEAQ (reference sequence). CDR3 protein: CASSLEWDRATGELFF. The CDR3 coding sequence is TGTGCCAGCAGCTTAGAATGGGACAGGGCCACCGGGGAGCTGTTTTTT.

V is TRBV19 and J is TRBJ2-1; D is possibly TRBD2 (5 bases). Germline V gene data show CDR1 as LNHDA and CDR2 as SQIVND (reference sequence). There are 13 residues in the CDR3. With 6 bases removed from V and 8 bases from J, the gap between germline ends came to 14 bases. CDR3 sequence reads: CASSPLRVDEQFF. In nucleotides, the CDR3 is TGTGCCAGTAGCCCATTGAGGGTTGATGAGCAGTTCTTC.

This clone was counted once. J is TRBJ1-5 and V is TRBV27; D perhaps matches TRBD1 (5 bases). This CDR3 is built from 19 residues. Germline V lookup: CDR1 MNHEY, CDR2 SMNVEV (reference sequence). The V end was cut by 1 base, the J end by 0 bases, with 19 bases between. CDR3 bases: TGTGCCAGCAGTTTATGGAGTGGGGCCCCCTTCTATAGCAATCAGCCCCAGCATTTT. Protein product: CASSLWSGAPFYSNQPQHF.

The V call is TRBV10-1, the J call TRBJ2-3; TRBD2 is a possible D gene (5 bases). The CDR3 has 13 amino acids. Per germline, CDR1 WNHNN and CDR2 SYGVQD (reference sequence). V lost 6 bases to trimming and J lost 3 bases, with 10 bases between them. The CDR3 DNA follows: TGCGCCAGCAGAAGAGGGCCGACAGATACGCAGTATTTT. It yields the protein CASRRGPTDTQYF.

The DNA for the CDR3 is TGTGCCAGCAGCTTATCACAGGCTAACACTGAAGCTTTCTTT. Protein: CASSLSQANTEAFF. The chain combines TRBV7-2 with TRBJ1-1; D perhaps matches TRBD1 (5 bases). This CDR3 region has 14 residues. The germline CDR1 and CDR2 sequences are SGHTA and FQGNSA. Trimming stripped 2 bases from V and 2 bases from J, with 9 bases between.

The chain employs TRBV6-5 and TRBJ1-6; possible D gene TRBD1, 5 bases. Trimming shortened V by 2 bases and J by 6 bases, and 11 bases separated the two germline ends. There are 15 residues in the CDR3. Germline CDR1 is MNHEY and CDR2 is SVGAGI. For the CDR3, the DNA is TGTGCCAGCAGTTACCAGTCGGGGGTTAATTCACCCCTCCACTTT. Protein product: CASSYQSGVNSPLHF.

V and J are TRBV6-2 or TRBV6-3 and TRBJ2-7, with 8 nucleotides matching TRBD2. The ends lost 5 bases at V and 2 bases at J; junction bases unmatched: 5. CDR3 length equals 14 residues. Germline V CDR1 and CDR2: MNHEY, SVGEGT. CDR3 sequence reads: CASSDTGLAYEQYF. The DNA for the CDR3 is TGTGCCAGCAGTGACACGGGACTAGCCTACGAGCAGTACTTC.

The chain couples TRBV6-6 to TRBJ2-7, with a weak D call TRBD2 (6 bases). V gave up 0 bases and J gave up 0 bases, with 9 bases separating them. Germline values: CDR1 MNHNY, CDR2 SVGAGI (reference sequence). The CDR3 has 15 residues. This CDR3 reads CASSYSRGNSYEQYF. In DNA form, the CDR3 reads TGTGCCAGCAGTTACTCCCGCGGGAACTCCTACGAGCAGTACTTC.

The chain carries TRBV30 and TRBJ1-6; 10 bases match TRBD1. Germline CDR1 is GTSNPN and CDR2 is SVGIG (reference sequence). V shed 0 bases, J shed 9 bases, and the junction held 5 bases outside the gene matches. This CDR3 contains 15 residues. CDR3 DNA: TGTGCCTGGAGTGTACCGGACAGGGGGGCTTCACCCCTCCACTTT. This codes for CAWSVPDRGASPLHF.

This chain uses TRBV5-1 with TRBJ2-1; 11 bases map to TRBD1. In germline, CDR1 is SGHRS, CDR2 YFSETQ. J lost 8 bases, V lost 3 bases, and 7 bases had no gene match. This CDR3 comprises 15 residues. This CDR3 is CASSYGQGAVDEQFF. The DNA for the CDR3 is TGCGCCAGCAGCTACGGACAGGGGGCAGTTGATGAGCAGTTCTTC.

J is TRBJ1-4 and V is TRBV19; D is uncertain. V was pared by 7 bases and J by 10 bases, with 13 bases between. The CDR3 totals 12 residues. Germline CDR1 reads LNHDA; CDR2 reads SQIVND (reference sequence). The DNA for the CDR3 is TGTGCCAGTAACACTAATTTGGGAAAACTGTTTTTT. This gives the protein CASNTNLGKLFF.

This clone occurred once. The chain has TRBV5-8 and TRBJ1-1; a possible D gene is TRBD1 (5 bases). Germline CDR1 and CDR2: SGHTS and YDEGEE. The CDR3 contains 15 residues. V lost 0 bases, J lost 4 bases, and 13 bases lay in between. For the CDR3, the DNA is TGTGCCAGCAGCTTGGAGGTCGGTGGGGCCACTGAAGCTTTCTTT. It codes for CASSLEVGGATEAFF.